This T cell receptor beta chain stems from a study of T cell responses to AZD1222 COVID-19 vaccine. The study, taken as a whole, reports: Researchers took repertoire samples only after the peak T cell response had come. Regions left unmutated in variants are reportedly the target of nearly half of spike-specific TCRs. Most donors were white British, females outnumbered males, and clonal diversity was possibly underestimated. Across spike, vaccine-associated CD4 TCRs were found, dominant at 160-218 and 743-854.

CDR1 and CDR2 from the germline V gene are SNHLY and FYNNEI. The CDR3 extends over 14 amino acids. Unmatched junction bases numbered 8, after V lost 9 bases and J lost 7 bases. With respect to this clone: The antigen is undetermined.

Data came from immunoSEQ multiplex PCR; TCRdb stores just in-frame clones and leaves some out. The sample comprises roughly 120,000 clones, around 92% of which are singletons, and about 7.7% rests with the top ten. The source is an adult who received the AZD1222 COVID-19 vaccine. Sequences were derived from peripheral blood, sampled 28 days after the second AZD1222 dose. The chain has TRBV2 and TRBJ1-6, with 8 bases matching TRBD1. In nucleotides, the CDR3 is TGTGCCAGTAGAGACAGGGGAATGAATTCACCCCTCCACTTT. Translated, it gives CASRDRGMNSPLHF. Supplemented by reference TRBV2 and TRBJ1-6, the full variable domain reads EPEVTQTPSHQVTQMGQEVILRCVPISNHLYFYWYRQILGQKVEFLVSFYNNEISEKSEIFDDQFSVERPDGSNFTLKIRSTKLEDSAMYFCASRDRGMNSPLHFGNGTRLTVT.